The clone carrying this T cell receptor (beta chain) has just a few counts. Its antigen is as yet unknown. V shed 4 bases, J shed 10 bases, and the junction held 12 bases outside the gene matches. The CDR3 runs to 15 residues. Germline V lookup: CDR1 SGHRS, CDR2 YFSETQ. The sample is drawn from a study of T-cell reconstitution after alpha-beta-depleted transplantation in children. Study observations and caveats: Some patients owed their high day-60 TCRbeta diversity to surviving recipient T cells and thymic progenitors. T-cell counts and diversity were attributed mostly to newly produced T cells one year after transplant. It was reported that alpha-beta T cells came from several hundred expanded graft clones (about two months after transplant).

Unique molecular identifiers tagged the TCRbeta library. TCRdb re-called the PCR reads with MiXCR, one entry per CDR3 protein. This table holds 450,000 to 700,000 distinct CDR3 sequences, approximately 30% found once. The TCR comes from a boy under two years old with Wiskott-Aldrich syndrome, due to receive a stem cell transplant. Sample: PBMCs, taken before TCRalphabeta/CD19-depleted stem cell transplant. This chain joins TRBV5-1 and TRBJ2-1, with 9 positions matching TRBD2. This chain's CDR3 is CASSPGLALFWEQFF. The CDR3 DNA reads as TGCGCCAGCAGCCCGGGACTAGCTCTATTCTGGGAGCAGTTCTTC.